This T cell receptor beta chain comes out of a study of human T cells and chemical hapten exposure (dated by TCRdb to 2020 to 2023). At the level of the whole study: For sensitization, 2% DPC in acetone was applied to a 2 cm by 2 cm area of upper inner arm skin. The study tracked peripheral blood TCR repertoire changes in vivo during primary and secondary sensitization to the hapten diphenylcyclopropenone (DPC) in alopecia patients. Patch testing on the upper back used Finn chambers containing 0.01% DPC, with scoring done after 6 days according to International Contact Dermatitis Research Group standards. Libraries were pooled for sequencing, and per-sample TCR yields varied mainly because of small differences in library volumes within the pool. Blood for TCR sequencing was provided by twenty-nine alopecia patients at one to four time points (pre-sensitization, 2, 6 and 24 weeks). Patients additionally received weekly therapeutic DPC doses to the scalp throughout the approximately 25-week study period. Blood samples were taken from patients before sensitization (week 0) and at 2, 6 and about 24 weeks after DPC sensitization. The mostly female patient cohort included alopecia areata with under or over 50% scalp involvement, alopecia totalis and alopecia universalis. Results the study describes overall, beyond this receptor: Alopecia, a presumed autoimmune disease, was present in all patients, so the immune response of the patients might differ from that of healthy individuals. Significantly more large CDR3 similarity clusters were formed by expanded TCRs than by pre-sensitization or healthy control sets, consistent with antigen-driven responses. After repeated subsampling, the strength of the expansion versus patch-test correlation and the threshold at which it became significant changed. A positive correlation was found between the number of PT1 expanded TCRs and patch test score, with significance reached at thresholds 8, 16 and 32 but not 4. No change with DPC sensitization was found in the number of TCRs above 1 in 1000 frequency, and no evidence of global repertoire structure alterations was found.

This specimen's time point label, per the study, means: pre-sensitization, week 0. The treatment or condition label here, explained by the study, means: therapeutic diphenylcyclopropenone sensitization with weekly scalp DPC. At every patch-test visit, the blood draw took place before the patch test was put on. Patients were eligible if aged 18 to 70, diagnosed with alopecia and judged suitable for DPC therapy, and pregnant patients were excluded. Total RNA was extracted from unfractionated whole blood that had been collected in Tempus Blood RNA tubes. Based on the germline V gene (reference sequence), the CDR1 and CDR2 sequences are MNHNY and SVGAGI. V and J are truncated by 4 bases and 4 bases respectively, leaving an intervening sequence of 11 bases. The CDR3 has 14 amino acids, counting the end cysteine and phenylalanine. The kept DNA is CDR3 alone, 42 bases in frame from the first base. Libraries were made using RACE. Sequenced on a NextSeq 500. Library preparation attached unique molecular identifiers to individual cDNA molecules for quantitative, reproducible TCR counting. Each blood RNA sample was used to sequence both TCR alpha and TCR beta chains. Per the source publication's procedure: A median of approximately 100,000 TCRs per sample was observed, with a range of 23,224 to 690,600. The Decombinator software suite was used to annotate V, J and CDR3 in the TCR reads. Every sample was subsampled to the same number of TCRs (28,000) for the PS versus PT1 abundance plots. TCRs were defined as expanded if absent before sensitization and observed at least eight times at the 2-week time point. TCRdb trimmed public reads at Q25 via fastp, called clones via MiXCR and kept in-frame beta chains. All rows with the same CDR3 protein become a single entry with the most common DNA and genes. TCRdb, rather than the study authors, made the V and J calls. The sample table lists 380,000 or so distinct CDR3 sequences, 5% to 6.5% of them with a count of one. 7% to 10% of the sample is held by the ten biggest clonotypes.

This clonotype was seen ten or more times. Which antigen it targets is not known. The record has no base qualities; no much larger clone is one base away. The receptor chain draws on TRBV6-6 and TRBJ1-3; the D gene is not confidently resolved. This TCR derives from a woman aged 18-29 years with alopecia areata. Some clones in this sample may be carry-over from other donors' samples. The sequenced sample was whole blood, obtained in connection with sensitization to the hapten diphenylcyclopropenone (DPC). The DNA sequence follows: TGTGCCAGCAGTTTAACGACAACCGGAAACACCATATATTTT. It specifies CASSLTTTGNTIYF.